A selection of T cell receptor beta chains follows, all from one sample in a study of blood T cell repertoires in COVID-19. Libraries were prepared by immunoSEQ multiplex PCR; TCRdb keeps only in-frame clonotypes and omits some of them. The sample yields a few hundred thousand clones, around 85% seen once. The material sequenced was PBMCs or T cells enriched from blood (not recorded which). These receptor sequences come from a woman aged 50 to 65 in a cohort exposed to, infected with or recovered from COVID-19 (not recorded which). Both conserved end residues are part of each CDR3. Fields, in order: clone size, J gene, D gene, V gene, CDR3 DNA, CDR3 protein. The D gene is left open where the match is weak. Clone size is not always given. Where it is, it says once, few, many or a class for expanded clones.

clone size: few; J gene: TRBJ1-5; D gene: .; V gene: TRBV27; CDR3 DNA: TGTGCCAGCAGTTTATCGGGAGGGTTCAATCAGCCCCAGCATTTT; CDR3 protein: CASSLSGGFNQPQHF
clone size: .; J gene: TRBJ1-5; D gene: TRBD1; V gene: TRBV7-2; CDR3 DNA: TGTGCCAGCAGCTTAATGGGACAGGCGGTATATAGCAATCAGCCCCAGCATTTT; CDR3 protein: CASSLMGQAVYSNQPQHF
clone size: .; J gene: TRBJ2-1; D gene: .; V gene: TRBV7-9; CDR3 DNA: TGTGCCAGCAGCTTTGTGGCCGAGCAGTTCTTC; CDR3 protein: CASSFVAEQFF
clone size: .; J gene: TRBJ1-2; D gene: .; V gene: TRBV19; CDR3 DNA: TGTGCCAGTAGTCTCCCCACAGGGCTCAACTATGGCTACACCTTC; CDR3 protein: CASSLPTGLNYGYTF
clone size: .; J gene: TRBJ2-5; D gene: TRBD2; V gene: TRBV5-6; CDR3 DNA: TGTGCCAGCAGCATAGCGGGGGGCGGGGAGACCCAGTACTTC; CDR3 protein: CASSIAGGGETQYF
clone size: .; J gene: TRBJ1-5; D gene: .; V gene: TRBV10-2; CDR3 DNA: TGCGCCAGCAGACGTCAGGGAAATCAGCCCCAGCATTTT; CDR3 protein: CASRRQGNQPQHF
clone size: .; J gene: TRBJ1-4; D gene: TRBD1; V gene: TRBV3-1/TRBV3-2; CDR3 DNA: TGTGCCAGCAGCCAGGCGACAGGGGAGAATGAAAAACTGTTTTTT; CDR3 protein: CASSQATGENEKLFF
clone size: .; J gene: TRBJ2-5; D gene: .; V gene: TRBV4-2; CDR3 DNA: TGTGCCAGCAGCCAAGTAGGACGAGGGAAGACCCAGTACTTC; CDR3 protein: CASSQVGRGKTQYF
clone size: .; J gene: TRBJ1-3; D gene: .; V gene: TRBV10-3; CDR3 DNA: TGTGCCATCAAACAGGACTCTGGAAACACCATATATTTT; CDR3 protein: CAIKQDSGNTIYF
clone size: .; J gene: TRBJ2-5; D gene: TRBD2; V gene: TRBV12-5; CDR3 DNA: TGTGCTAGTGGTACGGGACTAGCGGGGGTCCAAGAGACCCAGTACTTC; CDR3 protein: CASGTGLAGVQETQYF